This T cell receptor beta chain was captured by sequencing in a study of blood T cell repertoires in COVID-19. TCRdb keeps only in-frame clones here, not all; method: immunoSEQ multiplex PCR. Of 52,000 or so clones listed, roughly 80% are singletons. V shed 6 bases, J shed 4 bases, and the junction held 8 bases outside the gene matches. CDR1 SGHRS and CDR2 YFSETQ come from the germline V gene. CDR3 size: 15 residues. V gene TRBV5-1 combines with J gene TRBJ1-1; 11 nucleotides line up with TRBD1. Input material: peripheral blood. This TCR was sampled from a human donor in a cohort sampled during active or convalescent COVID-19. The CDR3 DNA sequence: TGCGCCAGCACCACTTCGGGGACAGGGGGCACTGAAGCTTTCTTT. Translating it yields CASTTSGTGGTEAFF.